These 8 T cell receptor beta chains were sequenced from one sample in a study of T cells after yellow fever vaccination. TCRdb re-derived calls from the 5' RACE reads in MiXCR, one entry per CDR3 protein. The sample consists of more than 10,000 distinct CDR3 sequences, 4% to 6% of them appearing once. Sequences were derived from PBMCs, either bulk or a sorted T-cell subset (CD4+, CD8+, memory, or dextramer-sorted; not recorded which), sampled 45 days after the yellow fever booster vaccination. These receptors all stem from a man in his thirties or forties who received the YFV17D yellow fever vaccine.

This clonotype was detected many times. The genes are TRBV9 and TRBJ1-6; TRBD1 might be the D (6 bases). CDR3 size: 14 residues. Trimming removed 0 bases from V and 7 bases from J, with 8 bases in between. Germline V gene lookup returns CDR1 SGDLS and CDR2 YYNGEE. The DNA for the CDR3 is TGTGCCAGCAGCGTAGGGACAGAAAATTCACCCCTCCACTTT. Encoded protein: CASSVGTENSPLHF.

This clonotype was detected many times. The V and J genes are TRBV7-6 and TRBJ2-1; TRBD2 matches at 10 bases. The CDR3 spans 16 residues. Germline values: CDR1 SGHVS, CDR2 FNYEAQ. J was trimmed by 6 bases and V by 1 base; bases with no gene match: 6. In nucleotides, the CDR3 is TGTGCCAGCAGCTTAGTAGCGGGAGGCTTCGGCAATGAGCAGTTCTTC. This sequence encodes CASSLVAGGFGNEQFF.

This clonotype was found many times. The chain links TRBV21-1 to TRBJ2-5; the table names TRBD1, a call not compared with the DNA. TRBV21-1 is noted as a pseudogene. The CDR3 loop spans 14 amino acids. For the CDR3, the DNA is TGTGCCAGCAGCAAAGGCCGGACAGTAGAGACCCAGTACTTC. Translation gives CASSKGRTVETQYF.

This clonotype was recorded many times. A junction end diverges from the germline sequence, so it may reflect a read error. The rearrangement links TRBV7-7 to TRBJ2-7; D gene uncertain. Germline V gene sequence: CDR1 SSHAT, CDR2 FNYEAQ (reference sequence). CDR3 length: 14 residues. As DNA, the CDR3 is TGTGCTAGCAGCTTATCGAGAGACGCCCACGAGCAGTACTTC. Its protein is CASSLSRDAHEQYF.

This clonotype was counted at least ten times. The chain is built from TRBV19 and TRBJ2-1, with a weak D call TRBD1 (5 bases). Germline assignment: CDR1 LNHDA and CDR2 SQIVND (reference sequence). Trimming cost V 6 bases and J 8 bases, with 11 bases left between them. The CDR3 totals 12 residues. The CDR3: CASRGWGDEQFF. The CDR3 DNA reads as TGTGCCAGTAGAGGGTGGGGCGATGAGCAGTTCTTC.

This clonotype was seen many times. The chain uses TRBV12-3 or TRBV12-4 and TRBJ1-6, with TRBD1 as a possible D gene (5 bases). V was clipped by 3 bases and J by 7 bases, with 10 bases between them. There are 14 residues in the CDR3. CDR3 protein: CASSLGLSNSPLHF. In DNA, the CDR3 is TGTGCCAGCAGTTTGGGACTGTCCAATTCACCCCTCCACTTT.

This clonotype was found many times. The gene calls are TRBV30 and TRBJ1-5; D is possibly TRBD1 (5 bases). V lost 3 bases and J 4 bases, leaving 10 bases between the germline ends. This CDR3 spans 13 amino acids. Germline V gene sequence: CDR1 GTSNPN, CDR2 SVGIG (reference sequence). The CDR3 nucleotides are TGTGCCTGGAGCCTGACAGAAAATCAGCCCCAGCATTTT. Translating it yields CAWSLTENQPQHF.

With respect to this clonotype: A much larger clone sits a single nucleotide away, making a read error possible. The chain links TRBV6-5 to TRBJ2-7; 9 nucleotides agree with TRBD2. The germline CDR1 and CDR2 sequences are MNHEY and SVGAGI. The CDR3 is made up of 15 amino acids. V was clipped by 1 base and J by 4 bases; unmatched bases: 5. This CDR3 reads CASSYFGTSFYEQYF. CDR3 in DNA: TGTGCCAGCAGTTACTTCGGGACTAGCTTTTACGAGCAGTACTTC.